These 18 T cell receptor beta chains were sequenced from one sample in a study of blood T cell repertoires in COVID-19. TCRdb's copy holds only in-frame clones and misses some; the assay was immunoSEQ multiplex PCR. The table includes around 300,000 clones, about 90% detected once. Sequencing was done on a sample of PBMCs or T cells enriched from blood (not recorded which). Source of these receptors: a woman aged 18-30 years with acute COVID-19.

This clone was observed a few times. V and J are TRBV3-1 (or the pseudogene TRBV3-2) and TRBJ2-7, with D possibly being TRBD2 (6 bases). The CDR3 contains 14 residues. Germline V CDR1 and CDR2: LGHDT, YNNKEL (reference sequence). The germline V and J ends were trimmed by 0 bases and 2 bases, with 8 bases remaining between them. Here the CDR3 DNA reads TGTGCCAGCAGCCAAGATCCGGGAGCCTACGAGCAGTACTTC. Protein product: CASSQDPGAYEQYF.

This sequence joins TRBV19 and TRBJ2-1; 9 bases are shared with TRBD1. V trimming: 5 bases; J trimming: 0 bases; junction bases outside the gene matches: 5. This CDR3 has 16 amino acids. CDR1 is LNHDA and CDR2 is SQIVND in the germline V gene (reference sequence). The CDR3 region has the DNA TGTGCCAGTAGTGAACAGGGGGCTAGCTCCTACAATGAGCAGTTCTTC. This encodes CASSEQGASSYNEQFF.

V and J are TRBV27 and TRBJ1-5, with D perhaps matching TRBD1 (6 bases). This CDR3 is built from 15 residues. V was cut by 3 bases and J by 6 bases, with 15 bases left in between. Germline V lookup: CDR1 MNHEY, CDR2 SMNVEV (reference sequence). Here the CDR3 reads CASSLSGQSSQPQHF. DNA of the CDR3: TGTGCCAGCAGTTTGTCAGGACAGTCCTCTCAGCCCCAGCATTTT.

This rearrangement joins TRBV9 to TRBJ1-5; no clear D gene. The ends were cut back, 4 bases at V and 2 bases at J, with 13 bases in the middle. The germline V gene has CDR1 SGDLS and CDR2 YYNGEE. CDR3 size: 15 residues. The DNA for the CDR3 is TGTGCCAGCAGCCCGGGTATAGGTGGCAATCAGCCCCAGCATTTT. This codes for CASSPGIGGNQPQHF.

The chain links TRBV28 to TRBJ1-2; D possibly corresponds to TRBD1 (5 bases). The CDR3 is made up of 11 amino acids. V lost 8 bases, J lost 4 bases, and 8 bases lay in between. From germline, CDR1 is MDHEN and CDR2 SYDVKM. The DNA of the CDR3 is TGTGCCAGCGACAGTCGCTATGGCTACACCTTC. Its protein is CASDSRYGYTF.

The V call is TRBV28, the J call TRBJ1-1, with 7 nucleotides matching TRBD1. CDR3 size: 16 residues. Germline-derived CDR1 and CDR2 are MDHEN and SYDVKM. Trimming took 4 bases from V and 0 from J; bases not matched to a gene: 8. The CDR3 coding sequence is TGTGCCAGCAGTTACCGAAACAGGGGCATGAACACTGAAGCTTTCTTT. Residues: CASSYRNRGMNTEAFF.

The CDR3: CASSTSSGYSYEQYF. The CDR3 DNA is TGTGCCAGCAGTACCTCTAGCGGATACTCCTACGAGCAGTACTTC. V usage is TRBV28 and J usage is TRBJ2-7, with TRBD2 matching over 7 bases. This CDR3 has 15 residues. V lost 5 bases, J lost 0 bases, and 7 bases stayed unmatched. Germline CDR1 is MDHEN and CDR2 is SYDVKM.

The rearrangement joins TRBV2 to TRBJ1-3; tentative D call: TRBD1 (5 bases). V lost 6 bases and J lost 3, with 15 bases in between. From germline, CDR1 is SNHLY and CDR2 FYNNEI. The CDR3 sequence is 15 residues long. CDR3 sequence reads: CASRDGGIGGNTIYF. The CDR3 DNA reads TGTGCCAGCAGGGACGGGGGAATCGGTGGAAACACCATATATTTT.

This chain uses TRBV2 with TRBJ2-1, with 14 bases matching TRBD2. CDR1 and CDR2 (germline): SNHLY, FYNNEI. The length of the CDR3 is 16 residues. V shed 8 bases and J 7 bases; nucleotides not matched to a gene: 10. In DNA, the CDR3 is TGTGCCAGCTCCGGGACTAGCGGGAGAAGCGGGAATGAGCAGTTCTTC. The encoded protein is CASSGTSGRSGNEQFF. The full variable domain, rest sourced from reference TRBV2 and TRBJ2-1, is EPEVTQTPSHQVTQMGQEVILRCVPISNHLYFYWYRQILGQKVEFLVSFYNNEISEKSEIFDDQFSVERPDGSNFTLKIRSTKLEDSAMYFCASSGTSGRSGNEQFFGPGTRLTVL.

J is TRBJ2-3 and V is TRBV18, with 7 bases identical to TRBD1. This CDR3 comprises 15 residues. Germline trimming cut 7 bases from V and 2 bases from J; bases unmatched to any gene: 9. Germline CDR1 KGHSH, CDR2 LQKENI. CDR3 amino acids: CASYPRDRLTDTQYF. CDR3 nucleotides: TGTGCCAGCTACCCCCGGGACAGACTCACAGATACGCAGTATTTT. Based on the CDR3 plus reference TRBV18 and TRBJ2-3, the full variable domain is NAGVMQNPRHLVRRRGQEARLRCSPMKGHSHVYWYRQLPEEGLKFMVYLQKENIIDESGMPKERFSAEFPKEGPSILRIQQVVRGDSAAYFCASYPRDRLTDTQYFGPGTRLTVL.

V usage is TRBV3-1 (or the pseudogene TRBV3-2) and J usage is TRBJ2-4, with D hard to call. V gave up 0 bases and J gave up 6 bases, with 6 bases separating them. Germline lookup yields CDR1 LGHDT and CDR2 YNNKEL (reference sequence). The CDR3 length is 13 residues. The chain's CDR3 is CASSQDPLNIQYF. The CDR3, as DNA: TGTGCCAGCAGCCAAGACCCCTTAAACATTCAGTACTTC.

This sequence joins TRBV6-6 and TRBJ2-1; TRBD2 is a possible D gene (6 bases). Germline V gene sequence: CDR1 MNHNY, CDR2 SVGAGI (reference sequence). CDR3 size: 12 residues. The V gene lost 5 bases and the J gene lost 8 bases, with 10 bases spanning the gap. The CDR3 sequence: CASSHTGDEQFF. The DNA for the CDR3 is TGTGCCAGCAGTCATACGGGGGATGAGCAGTTCTTC.

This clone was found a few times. This chain's CDR3 is CASSLGRDNSPLHF. In DNA, the CDR3 is TGTGCCAGCAGCTTAGGCAGGGATAATTCACCCCTCCACTTT. V and J are TRBV7-9 and TRBJ1-6; D perhaps matches TRBD1 (5 bases). From germline, CDR1 is SEHNR and CDR2 FQNEAQ (reference sequence). Deletions cut 1 base from V and 5 bases from J, with 6 bases between. The CDR3 has 14 amino acids. The whole variable domain, remainder taken from reference TRBV7-9 and TRBJ1-6, is DTGVSQNPRHKITKRGQNVTFRCDPISEHNRLYWYRQTLGQGPEFLTYFQNEAQLEKSRLLSDRFSAERPKGSFSTLEIQRTEQGDSAMYLCASSLGRDNSPLHFGNGTRLTVT.

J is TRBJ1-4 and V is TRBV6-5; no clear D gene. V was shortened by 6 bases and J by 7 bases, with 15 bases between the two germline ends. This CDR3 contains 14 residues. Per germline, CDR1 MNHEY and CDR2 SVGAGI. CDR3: CASSLDLSGEKLFF. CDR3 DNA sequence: TGTGCCAGCAGCCTAGACCTATCTGGTGAAAAACTGTTTTTT.

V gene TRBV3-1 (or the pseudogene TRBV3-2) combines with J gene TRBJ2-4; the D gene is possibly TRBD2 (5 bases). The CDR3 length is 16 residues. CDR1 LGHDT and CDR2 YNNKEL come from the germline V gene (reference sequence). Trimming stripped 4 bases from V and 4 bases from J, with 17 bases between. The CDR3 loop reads CASSPLDWGVKNIQYF. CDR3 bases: TGTGCCAGCAGCCCCCTGGACTGGGGAGTAAAAAACATTCAGTACTTC.

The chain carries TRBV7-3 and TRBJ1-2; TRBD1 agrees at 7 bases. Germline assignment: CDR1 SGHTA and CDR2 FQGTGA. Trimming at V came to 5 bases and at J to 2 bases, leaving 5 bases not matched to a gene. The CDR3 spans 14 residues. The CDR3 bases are TGTGCCAGCAGCCCGGACAGGACGAACTATGGCTACACCTTC. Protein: CASSPDRTNYGYTF.

CDR3 region: CSASPGTETYEQYF. In DNA, the CDR3 is TGCAGTGCTAGTCCCGGGACAGAGACCTACGAGCAGTACTTC. The chain carries TRBV20-1 and TRBJ2-7; TRBD1 aligns across 7 bases. V shed 3 bases, J shed 2 bases, and the junction held 7 bases outside the gene matches. The CDR3 is 14 amino acids. CDR1 is DFQATT and CDR2 is SNEGSKA in the germline V gene (reference sequence).

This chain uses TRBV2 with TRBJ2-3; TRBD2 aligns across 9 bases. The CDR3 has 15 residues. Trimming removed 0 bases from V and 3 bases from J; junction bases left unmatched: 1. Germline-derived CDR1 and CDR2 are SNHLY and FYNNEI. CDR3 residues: CASSEASGRTDTQYF. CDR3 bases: TGTGCCAGCAGTGAAGCTAGCGGGAGAACAGATACGCAGTATTTT.